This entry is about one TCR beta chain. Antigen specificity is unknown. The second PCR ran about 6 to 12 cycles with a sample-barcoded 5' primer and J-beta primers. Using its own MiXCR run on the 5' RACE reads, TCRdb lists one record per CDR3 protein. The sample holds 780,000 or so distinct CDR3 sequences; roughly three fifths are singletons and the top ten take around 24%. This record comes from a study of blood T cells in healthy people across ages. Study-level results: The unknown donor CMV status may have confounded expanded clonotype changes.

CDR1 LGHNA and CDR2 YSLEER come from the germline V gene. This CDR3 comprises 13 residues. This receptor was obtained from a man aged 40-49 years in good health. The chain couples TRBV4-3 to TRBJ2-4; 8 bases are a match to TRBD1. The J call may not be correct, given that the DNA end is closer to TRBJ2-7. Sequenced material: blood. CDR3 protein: CASSLKQGGEQYF. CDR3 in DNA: TGCGCCAGCAGCCTTAAACAGGGGGGCGAGCAGTACTTC.